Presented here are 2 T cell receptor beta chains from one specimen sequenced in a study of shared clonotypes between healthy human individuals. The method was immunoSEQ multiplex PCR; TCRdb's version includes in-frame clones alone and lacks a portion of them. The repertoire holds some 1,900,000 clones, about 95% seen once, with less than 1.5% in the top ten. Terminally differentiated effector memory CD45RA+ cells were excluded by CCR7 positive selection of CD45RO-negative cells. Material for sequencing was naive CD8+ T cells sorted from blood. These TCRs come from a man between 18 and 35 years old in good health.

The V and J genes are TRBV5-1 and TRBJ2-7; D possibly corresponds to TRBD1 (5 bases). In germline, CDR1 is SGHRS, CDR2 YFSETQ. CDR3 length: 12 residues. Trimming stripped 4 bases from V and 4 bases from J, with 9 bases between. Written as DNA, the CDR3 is TGCGCCAGCAGCCCGACAGATTACGAGCAGTACTTC. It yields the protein CASSPTDYEQYF.

The CDR3 reads CASNFGTEAFF. DNA for the CDR3: TGTGCCAGTAACTTTGGGACTGAAGCTTTCTTT. The V call is TRBV19, the J call TRBJ1-1; D not certain. V lost 7 bases, J lost 5 bases, and 8 bases lay in between. Germline V gives CDR1 LNHDA, CDR2 SQIVND (reference sequence). The CDR3 consists of 11 residues. The full variable domain, its missing parts supplied by reference TRBV19 and TRBJ1-1, is DGGITQSPKYLFRKEGQNVTLSCEQNLNHDAMYWYRQDPGQGLRLIYYSQIVNDFQKGDIAEGYSVSREKKESFPLTVTSAQKNPTAFYLCASNFGTEAFFGQGTRLTVV.